This T cell receptor (beta chain) appears in the sequencing data of a study of blood T cell repertoires in COVID-19. Study details: Samples came from the United States, Italy and Spain, spanning acute and convalescent COVID-19. Sources were T cells, B-cell-depleted T cells, or PBMCs; the material itself was cDNA or gDNA.

This CDR3 is built from 16 residues. Germline CDR1 is SGHVS and CDR2 is FQNEAQ. The germline V and J ends were trimmed by 4 bases and 5 bases, with 20 bases remaining between them. Per the original methods: Counts of nucleated cells, estimated from reference gene primer amplification, were obtained. Generated by immunoSEQ multiplex PCR, the TCRdb table keeps only in-frame clones and is missing some. For V, J and clone size, that table is used; D and trimming come from the DNA. The data show roughly 100,000 clones, around 85% seen once. The specimen was peripheral blood. This receptor was obtained from a man older than 75 with active or convalescent COVID-19. The V call is TRBV7-8, the J call TRBJ1-1, with D possibly matching TRBD1 (5 bases). The CDR3 nucleotides are TGTGCCAGCAGCTACCCCGGTTCGGAGGGGAGGACTGAAGCTTTCTTT. This encodes CASSYPGSEGRTEAFF.